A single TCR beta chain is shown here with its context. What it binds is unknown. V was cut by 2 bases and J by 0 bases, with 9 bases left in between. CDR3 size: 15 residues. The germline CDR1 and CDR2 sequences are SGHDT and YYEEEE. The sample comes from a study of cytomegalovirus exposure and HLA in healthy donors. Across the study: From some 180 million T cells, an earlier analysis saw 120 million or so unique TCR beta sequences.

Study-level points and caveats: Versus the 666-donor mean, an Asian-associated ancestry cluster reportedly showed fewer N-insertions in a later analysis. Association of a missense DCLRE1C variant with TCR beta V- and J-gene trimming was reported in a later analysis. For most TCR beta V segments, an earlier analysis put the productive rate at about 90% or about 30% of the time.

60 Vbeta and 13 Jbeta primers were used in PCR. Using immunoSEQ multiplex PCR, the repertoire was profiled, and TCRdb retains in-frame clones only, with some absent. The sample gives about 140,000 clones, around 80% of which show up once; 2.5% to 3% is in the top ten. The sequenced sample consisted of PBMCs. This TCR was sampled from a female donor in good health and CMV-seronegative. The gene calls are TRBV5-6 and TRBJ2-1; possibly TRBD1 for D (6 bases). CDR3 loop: CASSLWTVSYNEQFF. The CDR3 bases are TGTGCCAGCAGCTTATGGACAGTCTCCTACAATGAGCAGTTCTTC.